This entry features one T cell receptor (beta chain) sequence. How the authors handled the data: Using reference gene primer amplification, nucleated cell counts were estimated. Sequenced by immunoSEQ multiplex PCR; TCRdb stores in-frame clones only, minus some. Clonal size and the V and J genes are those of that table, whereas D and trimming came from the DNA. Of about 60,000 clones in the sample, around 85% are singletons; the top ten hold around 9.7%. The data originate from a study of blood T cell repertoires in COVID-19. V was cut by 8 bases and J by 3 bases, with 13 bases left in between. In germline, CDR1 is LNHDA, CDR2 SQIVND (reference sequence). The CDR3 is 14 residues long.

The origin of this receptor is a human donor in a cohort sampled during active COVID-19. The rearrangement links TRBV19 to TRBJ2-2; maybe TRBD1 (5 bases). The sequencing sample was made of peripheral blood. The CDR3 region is CASSMGLYTGELFF. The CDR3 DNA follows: TGTGCCAGTTCTATGGGGCTGTACACCGGGGAGCTGTTTTTT.